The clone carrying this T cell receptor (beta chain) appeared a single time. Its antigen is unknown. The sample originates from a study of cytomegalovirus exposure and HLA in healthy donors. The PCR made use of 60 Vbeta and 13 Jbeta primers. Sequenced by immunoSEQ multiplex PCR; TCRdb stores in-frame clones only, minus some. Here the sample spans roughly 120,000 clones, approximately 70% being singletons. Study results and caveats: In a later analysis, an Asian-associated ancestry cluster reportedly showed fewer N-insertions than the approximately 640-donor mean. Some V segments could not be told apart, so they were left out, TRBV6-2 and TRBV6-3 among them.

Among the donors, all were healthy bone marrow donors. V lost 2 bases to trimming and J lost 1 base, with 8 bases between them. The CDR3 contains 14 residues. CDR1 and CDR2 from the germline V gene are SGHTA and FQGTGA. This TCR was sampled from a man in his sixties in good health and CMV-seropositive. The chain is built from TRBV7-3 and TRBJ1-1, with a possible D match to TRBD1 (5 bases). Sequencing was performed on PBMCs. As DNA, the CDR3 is TGTGCCAGCAGCTTACTCGGGGGGAACACTGAAGCTTTCTTT. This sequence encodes CASSLLGGNTEAFF.